The 26 T cell receptor beta chains below were found in one sample sequenced in a study of blood T cell repertoires in COVID-19. Generated by immunoSEQ multiplex PCR, the TCRdb table keeps only in-frame clones and is missing some. The sample shows 130,000 or so clones, about 86% of them seen only once. Sequencing was carried out using peripheral blood. The receptors originated from a woman aged 55-69 years with acute or convalescent COVID-19.

This clone was picked up one time. This chain uses TRBV28 with TRBJ1-2, with a tentative D call TRBD1 (5 bases). Germline CDR1 MDHEN, CDR2 SYDVKM. Trimming removed 2 bases from V and 8 bases from J, with 9 bases in between. CDR3 length: 12 amino acids. CDR3 in amino acids: CASSLGGRGYTF. CDR3 DNA: TGTGCCAGCAGTTTAGGGGGGAGGGGCTACACCTTC.

V usage is TRBV19 and J usage is TRBJ1-4; 7 bases line up with TRBD1. Per the germline V gene, CDR1 is LNHDA and CDR2 is SQIVND (reference sequence). The junction had 13 bases not matched to a gene; V was cut back by 7 bases and J by 5 bases. This CDR3 is 16 amino acids long. CDR3 sequence reads: CASTGTATSANEKLFF. The CDR3 nucleotides are TGTGCCAGTACCGGGACAGCTACCTCGGCGAATGAAAAACTGTTTTTT.

The rearrangement uses TRBV29-1 and TRBJ2-5, with D perhaps TRBD2 (5 bases). V lost 7 bases and J 2 bases, leaving 14 bases between the germline ends. Germline-derived CDR1 and CDR2 are SQVTM and ANQGSEA. The CDR3 covers 13 residues. CDR3 nucleotide sequence: TGCAGCGCTCCCTCCCGCGGGCAAGAGACCCAGTACTTC. Amino acid sequence: CSAPSRGQETQYF.

The rearrangement uses TRBV11-1 and TRBJ2-3; a possible D gene is TRBD2 (6 bases). Trimming stripped 5 bases from V and 3 bases from J, with 18 bases between. The CDR3 runs 16 residues. CDR1 is SGHAT, CDR2 FQDESV, per germline (reference sequence). CDR3 sequence (DNA): TGTGCCAGCAGCCGCTCTTCCCATGGGGGGACAGATACGCAGTATTTT. It codes for CASSRSSHGGTDTQYF.

The chain has TRBV15 and TRBJ1-1; D is perhaps TRBD1 (6 bases). The CDR3 is 15 amino acids. The germline V gene has CDR1 LNHNV and CDR2 YYDKDF (reference sequence). V dropped 2 bases and J dropped 1 base, with 11 bases sitting between them. The CDR3 DNA sequence: TGTGCCACCAGCAGAACCGACAGGCGGAACACTGAAGCTTTCTTT. The encoded protein is CATSRTDRRNTEAFF.

The chain uses TRBV2 and TRBJ2-7; D might be TRBD1 (6 bases). CDR1 and CDR2 (germline): SNHLY, FYNNEI. V was shortened by 7 bases and J by 6 bases, with 10 bases between the two germline ends. CDR3 length equals 11 residues. The CDR3 is CASKQGAEQYF. As DNA, the CDR3 is TGTGCCAGCAAACAGGGAGCCGAGCAGTACTTC.

The chain joins TRBV7-2 to TRBJ1-5, with 11 nucleotides matching TRBD1. The CDR3 has 16 amino acids. The ends lost 5 bases at V and 6 bases at J; junction bases unmatched: 9. Germline-derived CDR1 and CDR2 are SGHTA and FQGNSA. The CDR3 is CASSPWTGGLGQPQHF. CDR3 in DNA: TGTGCCAGCAGCCCTTGGACAGGGGGCTTAGGTCAGCCCCAGCATTTT.

The V call is TRBV7-2, the J call TRBJ2-4, with D perhaps TRBD2 (5 bases). This CDR3 contains 16 residues. Looked up from germline, CDR1 is SGHTA and CDR2 is FQGNSA. V was cut by 5 bases and J by 0 bases, with 14 bases left in between. This CDR3 is CASSPWGSGAKNIQYF. CDR3 sequence (DNA): TGTGCCAGCAGCCCCTGGGGAAGCGGAGCCAAAAACATTCAGTACTTC.

This chain joins TRBV10-2 and TRBJ1-6; a weak D match, TRBD1 (6 bases). Trimming removed 1 base at V and 0 bases at J, with 13 bases between. CDR1 WSHSY and CDR2 SAAADI come from the germline V gene. The CDR3 runs to 18 residues. The CDR3 DNA reads as TGCGCCAGCAGTGAGTTAGGGGGTTTGAGCTCCTATAATTCACCCCTCCACTTT. Protein product: CASSELGGLSSYNSPLHF.

V is TRBV6-2 or TRBV6-3 and J is TRBJ1-5; TRBD1 matches at 9 bases. The germline CDR1 and CDR2 sequences are MNHEY and SVGEGT. The CDR3 length is 14 residues. V was pared by 2 bases and J by 5 bases, with 1 base of the junction left unmatched. CDR3 loop: CASSYGTGHQPQHF. CDR3 nucleotides: TGTGCCAGCAGTTACGGGACAGGGCATCAGCCCCAGCATTTT.

A few counts support this clone. CDR3 sequence reads: CASSFGDNLRRGYTF. CDR3 coding DNA: TGTGCCAGCAGTTTCGGGGACAATCTGAGGAGGGGCTACACCTTC. J is TRBJ1-2 and V is TRBV28, with D possibly TRBD1 on 6 matching bases. This CDR3 region has 15 residues. The V and J ends lost 3 bases and 8 bases respectively, with 19 bases between them. Per germline, CDR1 MDHEN and CDR2 SYDVKM.

In the case of this clone: Sequence at one end of the junction differs from germline and may be a read error. V is TRBV7-7 and J is TRBJ2-3, with 8 nucleotides matching TRBD2. The CDR3 is 16 amino acids. The germline V gene has CDR1 SSHAT and CDR2 FNYEAQ (reference sequence). For the CDR3, the DNA is TGTGCTAGCAGCTTAGGCGCAGCGGGGGGCACAGATACGCAGTATTTT. Translated, it gives CASSLGAAGGTDTQYF.

J is TRBJ1-1 and V is TRBV28, with D possibly TRBD1 on 5 matching bases. Trimming cost V 7 bases and J 4 bases, with 13 bases left between them. The CDR3 is 13 amino acids. CDR1 and CDR2 (germline): MDHEN, SYDVKM. The chain's CDR3 is CASIGGVGTEAFF. CDR3 nucleotides: TGTGCCAGCATCGGGGGAGTGGGCACTGAAGCTTTCTTT.

V and J are TRBV10-3 and TRBJ2-3; TRBD2 matches at 7 bases. Germline CDR1 and CDR2: ENHRY and SYGVKD. The CDR3 is 13 amino acids. With V trimmed by 3 bases and J by 3 bases, 0 bases remained unmatched. CDR3 DNA sequence: TGTGCCATCAGTGACGGGGGGACAGATACGCAGTATTTT. Translated: CAISDGGTDTQYF.

V gene TRBV19 combines with J gene TRBJ2-5, with D tentatively TRBD2 (6 bases). Germline-derived CDR1 and CDR2 are LNHDA and SQIVND (reference sequence). The germline V and J ends were trimmed by 4 bases and 1 base, with 16 bases remaining between them. The length of the CDR3 is 16 residues. The CDR3: CASSRGVAILQETQYF. In DNA, the CDR3 is TGTGCCAGTAGTAGGGGGGTAGCGATACTCCAAGAGACCCAGTACTTC.

The count of this clone is one. The V and J genes are TRBV11-2 and TRBJ2-2; 8 bases fit TRBD1. CDR3 length equals 14 residues. Trimming at V came to 1 base and at J to 7 bases, leaving 2 bases not matched to a gene. Germline CDR1 reads SGHAT; CDR2 reads FQNNGV. In DNA form, the CDR3 reads TGTGCCAGCAGCTTAGGACAGGGGATCGGGGAGCTGTTTTTT. It translates to CASSLGQGIGELFF.

The chain links TRBV20-1 to TRBJ2-1, with 7 bases lining up with TRBD1. The V and J ends lost 5 bases and 12 bases, in that order; junction bases with no gene match: 4. Germline lookup yields CDR1 DFQATT and CDR2 SNEGSKA (reference sequence). The CDR3 contains 10 residues. In nucleotides, the CDR3 is TGCAGTGCTGACAGGGCGGTGCAGTTCTTC. This translates into CSADRAVQFF.

The V and J genes are TRBV13 and TRBJ1-3; weak D call: TRBD1 (5 bases). Per the germline V gene, CDR1 is PRHDT and CDR2 is FYEKMQ (reference sequence). This CDR3 is 15 amino acids long. V lost 3 bases and J 0 bases, leaving 9 bases between the germline ends. The CDR3 coding sequence is TGTGCCAGCAGCTTTCAGCAGGGCTCTGGAAACACCATATATTTT. This translates into CASSFQQGSGNTIYF.

The chain joins TRBV4-3 to TRBJ2-3; TRBD2 is a possible D gene (5 bases). V was shortened by 0 bases and J by 0 bases, with 16 bases between the two germline ends. Germline assignment: CDR1 LGHNA and CDR2 YSLEER. The CDR3 is 18 residues long. The CDR3 loop reads CASSQDLMSRASTDTQYF. The CDR3 coding sequence is TGCGCCAGCAGCCAAGATCTTATGTCGCGGGCCAGCACAGATACGCAGTATTTT.

This chain joins TRBV3-1 (or the pseudogene TRBV3-2) and TRBJ2-5; D remains unclear. Trimming shortened V by 1 base and J by 5 bases, and 5 bases separated the two germline ends. The CDR3 runs to 12 residues. Germline CDR1 is LGHDT and CDR2 is YNNKEL (reference sequence). The CDR3 sequence: CASSQGGETQYF. DNA for the CDR3: TGTGCCAGCAGCCAAGGCGGCGAGACCCAGTACTTC.

The rearrangement links TRBV28 to TRBJ2-7; 9 bases line up with TRBD2. CDR1 is MDHEN and CDR2 is SYDVKM in the germline V gene. The V segment lost 6 bases and the J segment 1 base; nucleotides outside the gene matches: 7. The CDR3 length is 15 residues. As DNA, the CDR3 is TGTGCCAGCAGCCCTAGCGGGGTTGGGTCCTACGAGCAGTACTTC. Protein product: CASSPSGVGSYEQYF.

The chain couples TRBV28 to TRBJ1-1; D is uncertain. The CDR3 spans 14 residues. Germline CDR1 is MDHEN and CDR2 is SYDVKM. Trimming stripped 2 bases from V and 1 base from J, with 8 bases between. The CDR3 region is CASSLIQENTEAFF. DNA for the CDR3: TGTGCCAGCAGTTTAATCCAGGAGAACACTGAAGCTTTCTTT.

The chain recombines TRBV5-1 with TRBJ2-1, with 8 bases matching TRBD2. J lost 5 bases, V lost 3 bases, and 13 bases had no gene match. Per the germline V gene, CDR1 is SGHRS and CDR2 is YFSETQ. This CDR3 comprises 17 residues. The CDR3: CASSWAGTTGGDNEQFF. The CDR3 region has the DNA TGCGCCAGCAGCTGGGCCGGGACTACCGGGGGGGACAATGAGCAGTTCTTC.

This rearrangement joins TRBV14 to TRBJ2-1, with D possibly being TRBD1 (5 bases). Germline assignment: CDR1 SGHDN and CDR2 FVKESK. The germline V and J ends were trimmed by 4 bases and 6 bases, with 7 bases remaining between them. CDR3 length: 12 amino acids. Here the CDR3 DNA reads TGTGCCAGCAGCCCACAGGTCAATGAGCAGTTCTTC. This sequence encodes CASSPQVNEQFF.

The chain uses TRBV7-9 and TRBJ1-3; TRBD1 matches at 10 bases. Germline V gene data show CDR1 as SEHNR and CDR2 as FQNEAQ (reference sequence). V lost 5 bases to trimming and J lost 5 bases; unmatched junction nucleotides: 6. The CDR3 spans 15 residues. Written as DNA, the CDR3 is TGTGCCAGCAGCCTTACGACAGGGGGCAGAAACACCATATATTTT. Amino acids: CASSLTTGGRNTIYF.

In nucleotides, the CDR3 is TGTGCCAGCAGCCCTCTAGCGGGGGTTATGTCAGATACGCAGTATTTT. Protein product: CASSPLAGVMSDTQYF. The chain employs TRBV3-1 (or the pseudogene TRBV3-2) and TRBJ2-3; TRBD2 agrees at 10 bases. V lost 4 bases and J lost 4; bases outside the gene matches: 8. CDR1 LGHDT and CDR2 YNNKEL come from the germline V gene (reference sequence). The CDR3 has 16 amino acids.